This T cell receptor (beta chain) came from a study of shared clonotypes between healthy human individuals. The sample holds one count of this clone. V was shortened by 1 base and J by 5 bases, with 15 bases between the two germline ends. Germline CDR1 reads SEHNR; CDR2 reads FQNEAQ (reference sequence). CDR3 length equals 16 residues. Clones were sequenced by immunoSEQ multiplex PCR, and TCRdb holds only the in-frame ones, with some missing. The table records roughly 650,000 clones, roughly 97% of them present only once. This sequence joins TRBV7-9 and TRBJ2-1; D remains ambiguous. The sequence came from a woman in her 30s in good health. Material for sequencing was naive CD4+ T cells sorted from blood. Subset noted: CD45RA+ positively selected. The CDR3 DNA follows: TGTGCCAGCAGCTTAGGGGGTAGTTTCCGGAACAATGAGCAGTTCTTC. Translated: CASSLGGSFRNNEQFF.